Listed below are T cell receptor beta chains from one sample, sequenced in a study of patients and donors after allogeneic stem cell transplantation. One entry per CDR3 protein results from TCRdb running MiXCR on the RT-PCR reads. The data contain some 960,000 distinct CDR3 sequences, 15% to 20% of them singletons. The sequencing sample was made of blood, either unsorted or a sorted T cell fraction (not recorded which). The receptors shown here come from a human donor who was either an allogeneic HSCT recipient or a stem cell or donor lymphocyte infusion donor (not recorded which). It is not recorded whose cells these are; they may come from a transplant donor. Both conserved end residues are part of each CDR3. Each record gives: J gene, D gene, V gene, clone size, CDR3 length, CDR3 protein, CDR3 DNA. A D gene is named only where the DNA matches it firmly. Clone size is shown for a subset of rows, as once, few, many or a class of expanded clone.

j_gene: TRBJ2-1; d_gene: -; v_gene: TRBV14; abundance: -; len: 15; CDR3aa: CASSQIEGSYNEQFF; CDR3nt: TGTGCCAGCAGCCAAATTGAGGGCTCCTACAATGAGCAGTTCTTC
j_gene: TRBJ2-3; d_gene: TRBD2; v_gene: TRBV10-2; abundance: -; len: 15; CDR3aa: CASSVGAGGPRTQYF; CDR3nt: TGCGCCAGCAGTGTAGGAGCGGGGGGGCCGCGTACGCAGTATTTT
j_gene: TRBJ1-6; d_gene: -; v_gene: TRBV20-1; abundance: once; len: 15; CDR3aa: CSARAHGGIYSPLHF; CDR3nt: TGCAGTGCTAGAGCCCACGGGGGCATTTATTCACCCCTCCACTTT
j_gene: TRBJ2-7; d_gene: TRBD1; v_gene: TRBV12-3/TRBV12-4; abundance: -; len: 18; CDR3aa: CASSLVSPWWDRGDEQYF; CDR3nt: TGTGCCAGCAGTTTGGTCTCCCCCTGGTGGGACAGGGGAGACGAGCAGTACTTC
j_gene: TRBJ2-3; d_gene: -; v_gene: TRBV7-3; abundance: few; len: 15; CDR3aa: CASSMDSGSTDTQYF; CDR3nt: TGTGCCAGCAGCATGGACTCCGGGAGCACAGATACGCAGTATTTT
j_gene: TRBJ2-1; d_gene: TRBD2; v_gene: TRBV20-1; abundance: -; len: 15; CDR3aa: CSTFPGTSGRTEQFF; CDR3nt: TGCAGTACTTTCCCCGGGACTAGCGGGAGGACTGAGCAGTTCTTC
j_gene: TRBJ2-1; d_gene: TRBD2; v_gene: TRBV20-1; abundance: few; len: 15; CDR3aa: CSAPPGGSLYNEQFF; CDR3nt: TGCAGTGCCCCGCCGGGCGGGAGTCTCTACAATGAGCAGTTCTTC
j_gene: TRBJ2-3; d_gene: TRBD1; v_gene: TRBV12-3/TRBV12-4; abundance: few; len: 15; CDR3aa: CASRPRDRRTDTQYF; CDR3nt: TGTGCCAGCCGCCCTCGGGACAGGCGCACAGATACGCAGTATTTT
j_gene: TRBJ2-5; d_gene: TRBD2; v_gene: TRBV25-1; abundance: -; len: 15; CDR3aa: CASLIGLAGKETQYF; CDR3nt: TGTGCCAGCCTTATTGGACTAGCGGGGAAAGAGACCCAGTACTTC
j_gene: TRBJ2-7; d_gene: TRBD2; v_gene: TRBV6-1; abundance: few; len: 15; CDR3aa: CASIGLAGQTYEQYF; CDR3nt: TGTGCCAGCATCGGACTAGCGGGACAGACCTACGAGCAGTACTTC
j_gene: TRBJ2-2; d_gene: TRBD2; v_gene: TRBV20-1; abundance: -; len: 15; CDR3aa: CSARDERERPGELFF; CDR3nt: TGCAGTGCTAGAGATGAGCGGGAGAGGCCCGGGGAGCTGTTTTTT
j_gene: TRBJ1-2; d_gene: -; v_gene: TRBV16; abundance: few; len: 16; CDR3aa: CASSPFPEAGVNGYTF; CDR3nt: TGTGCCAGCAGCCCTTTCCCCGAAGCGGGGGTCAATGGCTACACCTTC
j_gene: TRBJ2-7; d_gene: TRBD2; v_gene: TRBV7-2; abundance: -; len: 17; CDR3aa: CASSLVRAGGPLGEQYF; CDR3nt: TGTGCCAGCAGCTTAGTCCGGGCGGGGGGGCCGCTCGGGGAGCAGTACTTC
j_gene: TRBJ1-1; d_gene: -; v_gene: TRBV20-1; abundance: -; len: 16; CDR3aa: CSAHPTGKWLNTEAFF; CDR3nt: TGCAGTGCTCATCCCACAGGGAAATGGTTGAACACTGAAGCTTTCTTT
j_gene: TRBJ2-5; d_gene: -; v_gene: TRBV9; abundance: -; len: 15; CDR3aa: CASSVVGSHQETQYF; CDR3nt: TGTGCCAGCAGCGTAGTTGGTAGCCATCAAGAGACCCAGTACTTC